These 18 T cell receptor beta chains were all obtained from the same sample, sequenced in a study of blood T cells in healthy people across ages (dated by TCRdb to between 2015 and 2016). Libraries were constructed by 5' RACE. These reads were obtained on an Illumina HiSeq 2500. A second PCR of roughly 6 to 12 cycles was performed with a sample-barcoded 5' primer and a J-beta primer mix. The public reads were reanalyzed by TCRdb: fastp trimming at Q25, MiXCR alignment, in-frame beta chains only. A single entry per CDR3 protein holds the most common genes and DNA from its merged rows. For this sample there are about 590,000 distinct CDR3 sequences; approximately 30% appear just once. Approximately 14% of the sample is in the top ten clones. Material for sequencing was blood. The receptor source for this set is a woman aged 80 or older in good health.

About this clonotype: With a much larger clone just one base away, this may be a read error. This chain connects TRBV20-1 to TRBJ2-2, with 8 bases fitting TRBD1. This CDR3 has 15 amino acids. CDR1 and CDR2 (germline): DFQATT, SNEGSKA (reference sequence). The CDR3 nucleotides read TGCACCCTGGAGCCCCAGGGGGCAAACACCGGGGAGCGGTTTTTT. It codes for CTLEPQGANTGERFF.

The V gene is TRBV29-1, the J gene TRBJ1-2; no definite D call. There are 13 residues in the CDR3. The V gene lost 6 bases and the J gene lost 2 bases, with 13 bases spanning the gap. Germline assignment: CDR1 SQVTM and CDR2 ANQGSEA. The CDR3 spells CSVGSRLNYGYTF. CDR3 DNA sequence: TGCAGCGTGGGGAGTCGACTGAACTATGGCTACACCTTC.

This clonotype has a count of ten or more. This rearrangement joins TRBV6-5 to TRBJ1-6; the D is unclear. CDR3 length: 14 amino acids. V was clipped by 2 bases and J by 4 bases, with 6 bases between them. Germline CDR1 is MNHEY and CDR2 is SVGAGI. The CDR3 region has the DNA TGTGCCAGCAGTTACGTGGGATATAATTCACCCCTCCACTTT. Translation: CASSYVGYNSPLHF.

This clonotype has a count of ten or more. This rearrangement joins TRBV3-1 to TRBJ2-1; TRBD1 matches 10 bases. V dropped 2 bases and J dropped 3; count of bases not matched to a gene: 7. The germline V gene encodes CDR1 LGHDT and CDR2 YNNKEL (reference sequence). The CDR3 loop spans 17 amino acids. As DNA, the CDR3 is TGTGCCAGCAGCCAAAACACCGGGACAGGGGTCTACAATGAGCAGTTCTTC. Translating it yields CASSQNTGTGVYNEQFF.

With respect to this clonotype: Possible read error: a much larger clone is one base away. This chain links TRBV12-3 or TRBV12-4 with TRBJ2-3, with a possible D match to TRBD2 (6 bases). The CDR3 extends over 15 amino acids. The CDR3 is CASTVDGGSTDTEYF. Written as DNA, the CDR3 is TGTGCCAGCACCGTAGACGGGGGTAGCACAGATACGGAGTATTTT.

This clonotype was detected a few times. This chain uses TRBV12-3 or TRBV12-4 with TRBJ2-2; unclear D gene. The V end was cut by 6 bases, the J end by 9 bases, with 14 bases between. The CDR3 totals 13 residues. CDR3 region: CASSLTGSRELFF. The CDR3 nucleotides are TGTGCCAGCAGCTTAACCGGGTCCCGGGAGCTGTTTTTT.

The table lists this clonotype with many counts. The rearrangement links TRBV6-5 to TRBJ2-3; 7 bases fit TRBD2. The J segment lost 0 bases and the V segment lost 5 bases, leaving 5 bases of the junction unmatched. This CDR3 region has 15 residues. Germline lookup yields CDR1 MNHEY and CDR2 SVGAGI. Written as DNA, the CDR3 is TGTGCCAGCAGTCTCCAAGCGGGAAGCACAGATACGCAGTATTTT. This sequence encodes CASSLQAGSTDTQYF.

This clonotype was seen a handful of times. A much larger clone is a single base away; this may be a read error. The chain combines TRBV29-1 with TRBJ2-3, with 8 bases that match TRBD1. CDR1 is SQVTM, CDR2 ANQGSEA, per germline. The CDR3 is made up of 13 amino acids. The chain's CDR3 is CGVEPTGADTQYF. As DNA, the CDR3 is TGCGGCGTTGAGCCGACAGGGGCAGATACGCAGTATTTT.

Written as DNA, the CDR3 is TGTGCCAGCTCACCAGTATCGGGGTCTACACGGGATACGCAGTATTTT. This gives the protein CASSPVSGSTRDTQYF. The rearrangement uses TRBV18 and TRBJ2-3; TRBD2 is a possible D gene (5 bases). The V and J ends lost 2 bases and 6 bases respectively, with 18 bases between them. The CDR3 consists of 16 residues. Germline-derived CDR1 and CDR2 are KGHSH and LQKENI.

This clonotype appeared a few times. The chain uses TRBV6-2 or TRBV6-3 and TRBJ1-2; D uncertain. V lost 5 bases to trimming and J lost 9 bases, with 13 bases between them. Germline V gene data show CDR1 as MNHEY and CDR2 as SVGEGT. The CDR3 loop spans 12 amino acids. The CDR3, as DNA: TGTGCCAGCAGTCACGACGGGGAGCGCTACACCTTC. This gives the protein CASSHDGERYTF.

This clonotype was counted only a few times. This chain uses TRBV9 with TRBJ2-5; 15 bases fit TRBD2. There are 16 residues in the CDR3. Germline V CDR1 and CDR2: SGDLS, YYNGEE. The V segment lost 3 bases and the J segment 11 bases; nucleotides outside the gene matches: 11. Here the CDR3 DNA reads TGTGCCAGCAGCGGGGGACTAGCGGGGGGCGGGTATGAGCAGTACTTC. Translating gives CASSGGLAGGGYEQYF.

This clonotype was counted a single time. The chain joins TRBV7-3 to TRBJ2-1; D possibly uses TRBD1 or TRBD2 (5 bases each). The CDR3 loop spans 13 amino acids. The V gene lost 3 bases and the J gene lost 13 bases, with 16 bases spanning the gap. Germline V gene data show CDR1 as SGHTA and CDR2 as FQGTGA. CDR3 loop: CASSFSGTADQFF. The DNA for the CDR3 is TGTGCCAGCAGCTTTAGTGGGACGGCGGACCAGTTCTTC.

With regard to this clonotype: This may come from a read error, since a much larger clone is one base off. The rearrangement joins TRBV6-1 to TRBJ2-4, with 10 positions matching TRBD2. The last part of the DNA fits TRBJ2-7 better; the J call may be wrong. Germline V gives CDR1 MNHNS, CDR2 SASEGT. CDR3 length equals 15 residues. CDR3 in amino acids: CASRGSGGDCYEQYF. The CDR3, as DNA: TGTGCCAGCAGGGGGAGCGGGGGGGACTGCTACGAGCAGTACTTC.

This clonotype came up many times. The gene calls are TRBV20-1 and TRBJ2-5; D is perhaps TRBD1 (5 bases). The CDR3 sequence is 17 residues long. CDR1 and CDR2 (germline): DFQATT, SNEGSKA (reference sequence). V lost 3 bases to trimming and J lost 5 bases, with 25 bases between them. This CDR3 is CSASGVGQAGQMETQYF. The CDR3 nucleotides read TGCAGTGCTAGTGGGGTTGGGCAGGCCGGACAAATGGAGACCCAGTACTTC.

This clonotype was observed a handful of times. This sequence joins TRBV5-1 and TRBJ1-4; D possibly corresponds to TRBD1 (5 bases). The V and J ends lost 6 bases and 0 bases respectively, with 12 bases between them. Germline CDR1 reads SGHRS; CDR2 reads YFSETQ. CDR3 size: 15 residues. The CDR3 sequence is CASTGANPTNEKLFF. CDR3 in DNA: TGCGCCAGCACCGGGGCCAATCCAACTAATGAAAAACTGTTTTTT.

The rearrangement joins TRBV27 to TRBJ2-2; either TRBD1 or TRBD2 may fit D (5 bases each). Trimming left V 0 bases short and J 1 base short, with 12 bases between. Germline loops: CDR1 MNHEY, CDR2 SMNVEV (reference sequence). CDR3 size: 17 residues. The CDR3 DNA is TGTGCCAGCAGTTTATCGGGCGTGAGGGGGAACACCGGGGAGCTGTTTTTT. Translated: CASSLSGVRGNTGELFF.

This clonotype came up a few times. This rearrangement joins TRBV9 to TRBJ1-2, with a weak D call TRBD1 (6 bases). Germline V lookup: CDR1 SGDLS, CDR2 YYNGEE. V lost 4 bases to trimming and J lost 5 bases, with 15 bases between them. The CDR3 contains 14 residues. Written as DNA, the CDR3 is TGTGCCAGCAGCCTTGGACAGAGTCTGTATGGCTACACCTTC. Its translation is CASSLGQSLYGYTF.

This clonotype has ten or more counts. The chain carries TRBV7-3 and TRBJ2-3; 7 bases are shared with TRBD2. The trim removed 5 bases at V and 5 bases at J, leaving 7 bases unmatched. The CDR3 is 14 residues long. CDR1 and CDR2 (germline): SGHTA, FQGTGA. The chain's CDR3 is CASSLLAGEDTQYF. The CDR3 bases are TGTGCCAGCAGCCTACTCGCGGGGGAAGATACGCAGTATTTT.